Listed below are T cell receptor beta chains from one sample, sequenced in a study of Graves' ophthalmopathy and Graves' hyperthyroidism. Each CDR3 protein gets one entry after TCRdb re-called the multiplex PCR reads with MiXCR. Here the sample spans more than 1,000,000 distinct CDR3 sequences, roughly 35% being singletons. Specimen: peripheral blood or thyroid tissue (not recorded which). These receptors originate from an adult man with Graves' hyperthyroidism. The conserved cysteine and the conserved F or W are not part of the CDR3 here. The D gene is left open where the match is weak. The size entry is marked missing in some rows and otherwise reads once, few, many or a size class.

>few|TRBD1|TRBV11-2
ASTGTGVQETQY
>NA|NA|TRBV29-1
SVETVGNTIY
>NA|NA|TRBV29-1
SVAVQGGETQY
>NA|NA|TRBV7-2
ASSPIPDDGYT
>NA|TRBD1|TRBV7-9
ASSFTGTGANSGYGYT
>once|TRBD1|TRBV2
ASSELGGTGVKYT
>NA|TRBD1|TRBV12-3/TRBV12-4
ASSSRIGTEKPYEQY
>NA|NA|TRBV15
ATSRDLGRNNSPLH
>NA|TRBD1|TRBV2
ASSFSPGQGAGANVLT
>NA|NA|TRBV6-4
ASSEFVGPGEQY
>few|NA|TRBV5-1
ASSLVGVSNTEAF
>NA|NA|TRBV29-1
SVWQSYEQY
>NA|TRBD2|TRBV20-1
SARKTSGSFRETQY
>few|TRBD1|TRBV5-8
ASSQDREGPQH
>many|NA|TRBV7-8
ASSPPGSGNQPQH
>few|NA|TRBV29-1
SVFGPLGTEAF
>many|TRBD1|TRBV20-1
SAGLPQGASEAF
>once|NA|TRBV12-3/TRBV12-4
ASSDQGSNEQY